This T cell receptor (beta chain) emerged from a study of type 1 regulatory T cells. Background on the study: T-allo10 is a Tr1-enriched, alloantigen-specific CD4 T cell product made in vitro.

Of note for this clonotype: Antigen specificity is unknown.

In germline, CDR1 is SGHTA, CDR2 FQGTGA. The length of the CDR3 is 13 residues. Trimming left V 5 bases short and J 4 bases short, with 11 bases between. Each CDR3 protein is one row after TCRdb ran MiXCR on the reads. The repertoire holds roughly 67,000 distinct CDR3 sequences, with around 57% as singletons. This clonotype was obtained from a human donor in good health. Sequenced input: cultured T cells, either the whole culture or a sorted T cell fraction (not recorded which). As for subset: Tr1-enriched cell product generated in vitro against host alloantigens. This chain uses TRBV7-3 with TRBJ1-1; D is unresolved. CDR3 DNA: TGTGCCAGCAGCCCCCGGGGATTCACTGAAGCTTTCTTT. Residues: CASSPRGFTEAFF.